This TCR beta chain was identified in a study of T cell responses to AZD1222 COVID-19 vaccine. Study results and limitations: Researchers took repertoire samples only after the peak T cell response had come. Spike-specific TCR breadth rose after two AZD1222 doses, and depth rose as well. Reportedly, nearly half the spike-specific TCRs target unmutated variant regions.

As to this clone: Its antigen is unknown.

This CDR3 is built from 16 residues. After removal of 7 bases from V and 4 bases from J, the junction contained 9 bases not matched to a gene. Germline V gene data show CDR1 as SQVTM and CDR2 as ANQGSEA. Data came from immunoSEQ multiplex PCR; TCRdb stores just in-frame clones and leaves some out. This table holds approximately 84,000 clones, 80% to 90% found once. The clonotype originates from an adult who received the AZD1222 COVID-19 vaccine. The genes are TRBV29-1 and TRBJ2-1, with 14 bases matching TRBD2. Sequences were derived from peripheral blood, sampled 28 days after the second AZD1222 dose. The CDR3 DNA sequence: TGCAGCGGTGGACTAGCGGGAGGCAATCTTTACAATGAGCAGTTCTTC. Translation: CSGGLAGGNLYNEQFF.